This entry lists 14 T cell receptor beta chains sequenced from one sample in a study of shared clonotypes between healthy human individuals. Positively selected for CCR7, the CD45RO-negative cells used as naive CD8 cells excluded terminally differentiated effector memory CD45RA+ cells. Clones were sequenced by immunoSEQ multiplex PCR, and TCRdb holds only the in-frame ones, with some missing. Of 630,000 or so clones detected, roughly 98% appear once; the ten largest clones hold 0.25% to 0.35%. Sequencing input: naive CD8+ T cells sorted from blood. The source of these receptors is a man aged 25-45 years in good health.

V gene TRBV10-1 combines with J gene TRBJ2-1; either TRBD1 or TRBD2 may supply D (7 bases each). The CDR3 consists of 15 residues. CDR1 and CDR2 from the germline V gene are WNHNN and SYGVQD (reference sequence). Trimming pared 8 bases from V and 4 bases from J, leaving 18 bases between. CDR3 nucleotide sequence: TGCGCCAGCGGTAGGAGGGAGGGGGCGTACAATGAGCAGTTCTTC. Encoded protein: CASGRREGAYNEQFF.

Concerning this clone: Other DNA sequences within the sample encode an identical CDR3. This chain connects TRBV18 to TRBJ2-1; D is uncertain. V lost 0 bases to trimming and J lost 0 bases, with 3 bases between them. Germline CDR1 reads KGHSH; CDR2 reads LQKENI. This CDR3 region has 14 residues. The CDR3: CASSPPVSYNEQFF. Written as DNA, the CDR3 is TGTGCCAGCTCACCACCGGTCTCCTACAATGAGCAGTTCTTC.

CDR3 region: CASSPGTGDGNEQFF. CDR3 nucleotide sequence: TGTGCCAGCAGCCCCGGGACAGGGGATGGCAATGAGCAGTTCTTC. The gene calls are TRBV11-3 and TRBJ2-1; 10 bases align to TRBD1. The trim removed 5 bases at V and 6 bases at J, leaving 7 bases unmatched. The length of the CDR3 is 15 residues. In germline, CDR1 is SGHNT, CDR2 YENEEA.

The rearrangement links TRBV30 to TRBJ2-3, with TRBD2 identical over 9 bases. Germline-derived CDR1 and CDR2 are GTSNPN and SVGIG (reference sequence). The CDR3 spans 15 residues. J was trimmed by 0 bases and V by 2 bases; bases with no gene match: 3. The CDR3 DNA sequence: TGTGCCTGGAGTTCCGGGACTAGCAGCACAGATACGCAGTATTTT. This encodes CAWSSGTSSTDTQYF.

DNA for the CDR3: TGTGCCAGTAGTATGTGGAACTACAATGAGCAGTTCTTC. Translating gives CASSMWNYNEQFF. The V call is TRBV19, the J call TRBJ2-1; D is uncertain. Germline V gene data show CDR1 as LNHDA and CDR2 as SQIVND (reference sequence). V was shortened by 3 bases and J by 3 bases, with 6 bases between the two germline ends. The CDR3 is 13 residues long.

The chain combines TRBV9 with TRBJ1-4, with D possibly matching TRBD1 (5 bases). Germline-derived CDR1 and CDR2 are SGDLS and YYNGEE. The CDR3 spans 15 residues. V gave up 3 bases and J gave up 8 bases, with 17 bases separating them. The CDR3 here is CASSAPGGVKEKLFF. Written as DNA, the CDR3 is TGTGCCAGCAGCGCCCCCGGGGGGGTAAAGGAAAAACTGTTTTTT.

This clone was recorded once. The V and J genes are TRBV9 and TRBJ1-2; D not certain. V dropped 0 bases and J dropped 2 bases, with 11 bases sitting between them. Germline V gene lookup returns CDR1 SGDLS and CDR2 YYNGEE. CDR3 length equals 15 residues. Here the CDR3 reads CASSVAVSSNYGYTF. CDR3 sequence (DNA): TGTGCCAGCAGCGTAGCTGTCAGCTCGAACTATGGCTACACCTTC. Full variable domain (missing parts from reference TRBV9 and TRBJ1-2): DSGVTQTPKHLITATGQRVTLRCSPRSGDLSVYWYQQSLDQGLQFLIQYYNGEERAKGNILERFSAQQFPDLHSELNLSSLELGDSALYFCASSVAVSSNYGYTFGSGTRLTVV.

The chain has TRBV27 and TRBJ1-1; a possible D gene is TRBD1 (5 bases). Trimming removed 7 bases at V and 0 bases at J, with 15 bases between. The length of the CDR3 is 15 residues. Per germline, CDR1 MNHEY and CDR2 SMNVEV (reference sequence). The CDR3 here is CASTAHQGLNTEAFF. The CDR3 region has the DNA TGTGCCAGCACCGCGCATCAGGGACTGAACACTGAAGCTTTCTTT.

The chain links TRBV25-1 to TRBJ1-1; D gene ambiguous. V shed 1 base and J shed 0 bases, with 0 bases lying between them. The CDR3 is made up of 12 amino acids. CDR1 and CDR2 (germline): MGHDK, SYGVNS. CDR3 sequence reads: CASSELNTEAFF. CDR3 nucleotide sequence: TGTGCCAGCAGTGAATTGAACACTGAAGCTTTCTTT.

Points on this clone: Other DNA sequences from this sample encode an identical CDR3 as well. This rearrangement joins TRBV29-1 to TRBJ1-1; D remains ambiguous. The CDR3 spans 12 residues. Trimming removed 2 bases from V and 0 bases from J, with 4 bases in between. In germline, CDR1 is SQVTM, CDR2 ANQGSEA. In DNA, the CDR3 is TGCAGCGTTGAAAGCATGAACACTGAAGCTTTCTTT. This translates into CSVESMNTEAFF.

This chain links TRBV28 with TRBJ2-1; 12 bases are a match to TRBD2. Germline values: CDR1 MDHEN, CDR2 SYDVKM. The CDR3 has 17 residues. After removal of 1 base from V and 7 bases from J, the junction contained 8 bases not matched to a gene. The CDR3 sequence: CASSLFGGTSGLNEQFF. The CDR3 DNA follows: TGTGCCAGCAGTTTATTTGGGGGGACTAGCGGGCTAAATGAGCAGTTCTTC.

The chain is built from TRBV11-1 and TRBJ2-7; D gene uncertain. The CDR3 is 14 amino acids. The germline V gene encodes CDR1 SGHAT and CDR2 FQDESV (reference sequence). Trimming removed 4 bases at V and 0 bases at J, with 10 bases between. The CDR3 nucleotides are TGTGCCAGCAGCTCGACGTCGGGCTCCTACGAGCAGTACTTC. It specifies CASSSTSGSYEQYF.

This chain connects TRBV11-2 to TRBJ2-7; 9 bases match TRBD2. The CDR3 is 14 residues long. The trim removed 3 bases at V and 3 bases at J, leaving 3 bases unmatched. Germline V gene lookup returns CDR1 SGHAT and CDR2 FQNNGV. This CDR3 reads CASSFTSGFYEQYF. The CDR3 nucleotides read TGTGCCAGCAGCTTCACTAGCGGGTTCTACGAGCAGTACTTC. Full variable domain (outside the CDR3, taken from reference TRBV11-2 and TRBJ2-7): EAGVAQSPRYKIIEKRQSVAFWCNPISGHATLYWYQQILGQGPKLLIQFQNNGVVDDSQLPKDRFSAERLKGVDSTLKIQPAKLEDSAVYLCASSFTSGFYEQYFGPGTRLTVT.

The chain carries TRBV2 and TRBJ2-1, with 11 bases identical to TRBD2. Germline V CDR1 and CDR2: SNHLY, FYNNEI. The J segment lost 10 bases and the V segment lost 9 bases, leaving 11 bases of the junction unmatched. The CDR3 runs to 14 residues. CDR3 region: CASLRPLAGGEQFF. CDR3 in DNA: TGTGCCAGTCTGAGACCTTTAGCGGGAGGGGAGCAGTTCTTC.